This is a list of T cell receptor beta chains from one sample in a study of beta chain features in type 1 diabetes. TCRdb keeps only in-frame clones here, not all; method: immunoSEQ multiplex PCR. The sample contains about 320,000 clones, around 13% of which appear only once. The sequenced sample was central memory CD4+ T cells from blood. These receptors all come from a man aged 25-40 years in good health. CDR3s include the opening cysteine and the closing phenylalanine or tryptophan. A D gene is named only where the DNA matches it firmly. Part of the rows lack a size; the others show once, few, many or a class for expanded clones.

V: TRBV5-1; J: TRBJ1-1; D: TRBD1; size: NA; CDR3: CASSRETGGDTEAFF; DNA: TGCGCCAGCAGCCGGGAAACAGGGGGTGACACTGAAGCTTTCTTT
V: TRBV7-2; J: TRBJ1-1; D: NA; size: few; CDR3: CASSSRQTFLVPFF; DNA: TGTGCCAGCAGCTCAAGACAGACCTTTCTGGTTCCTTTCTTT
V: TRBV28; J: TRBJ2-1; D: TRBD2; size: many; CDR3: CASSLGLAGVSEQFF; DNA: TGTGCCAGCAGTTTAGGACTAGCGGGAGTAAGCGAGCAGTTCTTC
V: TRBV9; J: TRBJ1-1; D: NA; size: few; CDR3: CASSVFPGAHRSEAFF; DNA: TGTGCCAGCAGCGTATTTCCGGGGGCGCATCGGTCCGAAGCTTTCTTT
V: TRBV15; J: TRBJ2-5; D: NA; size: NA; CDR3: CATSRTGSNQETQYF; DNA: TGTGCCACCAGCAGGACTGGAAGCAACCAAGAGACCCAGTACTTC
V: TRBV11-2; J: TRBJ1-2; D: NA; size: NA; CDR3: CASSLDSMYDGYTF; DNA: TGTGCCAGCAGCTTAGATTCGATGTACGATGGCTACACCTTC
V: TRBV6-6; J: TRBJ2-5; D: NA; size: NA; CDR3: CASSYGTRETQYF; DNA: TGTGCCAGCAGTTACGGGACAAGAGAGACCCAGTACTTC
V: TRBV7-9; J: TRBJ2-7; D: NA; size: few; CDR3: CASSIRELSSYEQYF; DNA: TGTGCCAGCAGCATCAGGGAGTTGAGCTCCTACGAGCAGTACTTC
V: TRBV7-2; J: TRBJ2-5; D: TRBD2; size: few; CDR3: CASSSGGAQETQYF; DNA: TGTGCCAGCAGCAGCGGGGGGGCCCAAGAGACCCAGTACTTC
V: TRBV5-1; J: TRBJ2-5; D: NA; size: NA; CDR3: CASSDPSGGRQTQYF; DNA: TGCGCCAGCAGCGACCCGTCGGGGGGCCGGCAGACCCAGTACTTC
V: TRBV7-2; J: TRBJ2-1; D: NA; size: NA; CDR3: CASSYGQLGLNEQFF; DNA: TGTGCCAGCAGCTACGGACAGTTGGGCCTCAATGAGCAGTTCTTC
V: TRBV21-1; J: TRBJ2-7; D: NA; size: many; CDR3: CASTLTACYEQYF; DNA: TGTGCCAGCACCTTGACAGCTTGCTACGAGCAGTACTTC
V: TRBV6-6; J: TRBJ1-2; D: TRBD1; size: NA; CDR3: CASRTGGSNYGYTF; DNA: TGTGCCAGCAGAACAGGGGGTTCAAACTATGGCTACACCTTC
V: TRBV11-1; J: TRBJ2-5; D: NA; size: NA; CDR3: CASSLGRQETQYF; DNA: TGTGCCAGCAGCTTAGGCAGACAAGAGACCCAGTACTTC
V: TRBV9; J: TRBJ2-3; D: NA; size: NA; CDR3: CASSVSSATRTQYF; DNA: TGTGCCAGCAGCGTTTCTTCCGCCACACGTACGCAGTATTTT
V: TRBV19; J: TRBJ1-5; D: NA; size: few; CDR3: CASSERGSNQPQHF; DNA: TGTGCCAGTAGTGAAAGGGGTAGCAATCAGCCCCAGCATTTT
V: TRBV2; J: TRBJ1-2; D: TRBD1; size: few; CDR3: CASSPTGGGYGYTF; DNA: TGTGCCAGCAGTCCGACAGGGGGCGGCTATGGCTACACCTTC
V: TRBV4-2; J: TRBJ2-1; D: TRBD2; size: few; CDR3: CASSQDRMGGPYNEQFF; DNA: TGTGCCAGCAGCCAAGATCGGATGGGAGGGCCTTACAATGAGCAGTTCTTC
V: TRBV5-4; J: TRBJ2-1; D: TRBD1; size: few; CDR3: CASSRDPGQGPYNEQFF; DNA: TGTGCCAGCAGCCGCGACCCGGGACAGGGCCCCTACAATGAGCAGTTCTTC
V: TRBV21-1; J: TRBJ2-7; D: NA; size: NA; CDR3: CASRVQGSLYEQYF; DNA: TGTGCCAGCAGGGTACAGGGGTCGTTATACGAGCAGTACTTC
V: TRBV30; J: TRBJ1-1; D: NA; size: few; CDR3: CAWSNTLPAGNTEAFF; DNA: TGTGCCTGGAGTAACACCCTCCCAGCTGGGAACACTGAAGCTTTCTTT
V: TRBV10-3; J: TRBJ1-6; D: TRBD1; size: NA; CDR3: CAISESKLTGGSPLHF; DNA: TGTGCCATCAGTGAGTCAAAATTGACAGGGGGGTCACCCCTCCACTTT
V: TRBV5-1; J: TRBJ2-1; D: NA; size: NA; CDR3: CASSPGVSPQEQFF; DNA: TGCGCCAGCAGCCCGGGGGTATCTCCACAGGAGCAGTTCTTC
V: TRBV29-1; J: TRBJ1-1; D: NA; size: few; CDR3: CSGGEREAEAFF; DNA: TGCAGCGGGGGGGAAAGAGAGGCCGAAGCTTTCTTT
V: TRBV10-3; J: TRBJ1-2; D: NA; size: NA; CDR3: CAISDTLGYGYTF; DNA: TGTGCCATCAGTGACACCCTGGGGTATGGCTACACCTTC
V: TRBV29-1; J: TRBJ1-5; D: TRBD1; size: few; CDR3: CSVLTGGSQPQHF; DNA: TGCAGCGTCCTCACAGGGGGAAGTCAGCCCCAGCATTTT
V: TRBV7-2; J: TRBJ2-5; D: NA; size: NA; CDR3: CASSSGPGKTQYF; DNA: TGTGCCAGCAGCTCCGGACCGGGAAAGACCCAGTACTTC
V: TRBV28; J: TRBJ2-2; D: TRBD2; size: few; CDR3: CASSGAGEGSGELFF; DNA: TGTGCCAGCAGTGGGGCGGGAGAAGGGTCCGGGGAGCTGTTTTTT
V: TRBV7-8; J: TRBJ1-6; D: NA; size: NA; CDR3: CASSLAGDGSPLHF; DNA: TGTGCCAGCAGCTTAGCAGGTGATGGGTCACCCCTCCACTTT
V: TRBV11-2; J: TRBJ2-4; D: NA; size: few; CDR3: CASSLVWGNKNIQYF; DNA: TGTGCCAGCAGCTTAGTTTGGGGCAACAAAAACATTCAGTACTTC
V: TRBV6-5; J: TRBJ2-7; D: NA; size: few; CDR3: CASTIHRAGTYEQYF; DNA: TGTGCCAGCACCATCCACAGGGCGGGGACCTACGAGCAGTACTTC
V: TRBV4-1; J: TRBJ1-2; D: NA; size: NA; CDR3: CASSPSIVSRGGYTF; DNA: TGCGCCAGCAGCCCATCAATCGTTTCCCGGGGGGGCTACACCTTC
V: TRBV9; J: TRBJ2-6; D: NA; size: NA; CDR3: CASSVWSGSGANVLTF; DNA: TGTGCCAGCAGCGTGTGGTCGGGTTCTGGGGCCAACGTCCTGACTTTC
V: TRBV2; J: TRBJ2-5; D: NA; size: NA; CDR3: CASSEAETQYF; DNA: TGTGCCAGCAGTGAAGCAGAGACCCAGTACTTC
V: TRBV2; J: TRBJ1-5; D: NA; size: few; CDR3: CASEGYSSNQPQHF; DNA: TGTGCCAGCGAGGGGTACAGTAGCAATCAGCCCCAGCATTTT
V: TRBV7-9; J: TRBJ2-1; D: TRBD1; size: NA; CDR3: CASTGQAFLNEQFF; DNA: TGTGCCAGCACCGGACAGGCGTTCCTCAATGAGCAGTTCTTC
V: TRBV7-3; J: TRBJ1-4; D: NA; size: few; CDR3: CASSLGTNHEKLFF; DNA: TGTGCCAGCAGCTTAGGGACAAATCATGAAAAACTGTTTTTT